This T cell receptor (beta chain) appears in the sequencing data of a study of blood T cell repertoires in COVID-19. Data came from immunoSEQ multiplex PCR; TCRdb stores just in-frame clones and leaves some out. The data contain approximately 150,000 clones, 80% to 90% of them singletons. The CDR3 has 16 amino acids. Germline loops: CDR1 SNHLY, CDR2 FYNNEI. V lost 5 bases, J lost 2 bases, and 9 bases stayed unmatched. The V call is TRBV2, the J call TRBJ1-5; TRBD1 matches at 7 bases. Sequences were obtained from peripheral blood. The TCR comes from a middle-aged man with acute or convalescent COVID-19. CDR3 protein: CASSLDRVDGNQPQHF. For the CDR3, the DNA is TGTGCCAGCAGTTTAGACAGGGTTGACGGCAATCAGCCCCAGCATTTT.